The 13 T cell receptor beta chains below all came from one sample that was sequenced in a study of TIL therapy for anti-PD-1-resistant metastatic lung cancer. Described time point: pre-treatment sample, taken before nivolumab and TIL therapy. This was the immunoSEQ v3 assay. This table comes from immunoSEQ multiplex PCR, and its TCRdb copy is limited to in-frame clones, with some not included. The sample has 50,000 or so clones, less than 80% seen once. This material consisted of blood, taken at baseline. The receptors stem from a woman between 25 and 80 years old with non-small cell lung cancer.

The chain has TRBV6-5 and TRBJ1-1; unclear D gene. Trimming left V 6 bases short and J 0 bases short, with 8 bases between. This CDR3 is 13 amino acids long. Germline V gives CDR1 MNHEY, CDR2 SVGAGI. The CDR3 loop reads CASRQTVNTEAFF. The DNA of the CDR3 is TGTGCCAGCAGGCAGACTGTGAACACTGAAGCTTTCTTT.

The chain carries TRBV29-1 and TRBJ2-3; 7 bases are a match to TRBD1. CDR1 SQVTM and CDR2 ANQGSEA come from the germline V gene. This CDR3 has 14 residues. J gave up 1 base and V 7 bases, and 8 bases lay outside the gene matches. CDR3 DNA: TGCAGCGCTAGAACCGGGACAGGCACAGATACGCAGTATTTT. As protein: CSARTGTGTDTQYF.

This rearrangement joins TRBV6-1 to TRBJ1-4; a weak D match, TRBD1 (6 bases). Looked up from germline, CDR1 is MNHNS and CDR2 is SASEGT. The V end lost 5 bases, the J end lost 8 bases, and 15 bases lay between the germline ends. This CDR3 has 14 amino acids. The CDR3 sequence is CASSTGQRGEKLFF. The CDR3 DNA reads TGTGCCAGCAGTACAGGGCAGAGGGGGGAAAAACTGTTTTTT.

The gene calls are TRBV11-2 and TRBJ2-1; D remains unclear. V lost 1 base and J 2 bases, leaving 9 bases between the germline ends. Per germline, CDR1 SGHAT and CDR2 FQNNGV. This CDR3 is 15 amino acids long. The CDR3 loop reads CASSLVGVAYNEQFF. As DNA, the CDR3 is TGTGCCAGCAGCTTAGTTGGGGTGGCCTACAATGAGCAGTTCTTC.

The chain couples TRBV7-8 to TRBJ2-5; 10 nucleotides align to TRBD1. Trimming at V came to 3 bases and at J to 5 bases, leaving 9 bases not matched to a gene. Germline V lookup: CDR1 SGHVS, CDR2 FQNEAQ. This CDR3 region has 16 residues. The CDR3 loop reads CASSFIPGQGRETQYF. Here the CDR3 DNA reads TGTGCCAGCAGCTTTATTCCGGGACAGGGGCGCGAGACCCAGTACTTC. Full variable domain (rest looked up from reference TRBV7-8 and TRBJ2-5): GAGVSQSPRYKVAKRGQDVALRCDPISGHVSLFWYQQALGQGPEFLTYFQNEAQLDKSGLPSDRFFAERPEGSVSTLKIQRTQQEDSAVYLCASSFIPGQGRETQYFGPGTRLLVL.

The gene calls are TRBV15 and TRBJ1-5; 8 bases map to TRBD1. Per germline, CDR1 LNHNV and CDR2 YYDKDF (reference sequence). The CDR3 is 15 amino acids. The V and J ends lost 5 bases and 6 bases, in that order; junction bases with no gene match: 9. Here the CDR3 reads CATSRNPGGVQPQHF. In nucleotides, the CDR3 is TGTGCCACCAGCCGAAACCCAGGGGGCGTTCAGCCCCAGCATTTT.

The V and J genes are TRBV20-1 and TRBJ1-2; perhaps TRBD1 as D (5 bases). This CDR3 is built from 11 residues. Germline-derived CDR1 and CDR2 are DFQATT and SNEGSKA (reference sequence). Trimming removed 8 bases at V and 9 bases at J, with 16 bases between. CDR3 nucleotides: TGCAGTCCCATGGGGGGTTCCCGCTACACCTTC. This codes for CSPMGGSRYTF.

The chain joins TRBV19 to TRBJ2-6, with TRBD1 as a possible D gene (7 bases). CDR1 is LNHDA, CDR2 SQIVND, per germline (reference sequence). This CDR3 is built from 20 residues. Trimming shortened V by 1 base and J by 0 bases, and 19 bases separated the two germline ends. CDR3 DNA sequence: TGTGCCAGTAGTATAGTGGGGCGGGACAGAAGTTACTCTGGGGCCAACGTCCTGACTTTC. Protein: CASSIVGRDRSYSGANVLTF.

This chain uses TRBV5-1 with TRBJ2-2; 7 nucleotides match TRBD1. The CDR3 contains 13 residues. V shed 4 bases and J 8 bases; nucleotides not matched to a gene: 5. Germline loops: CDR1 SGHRS, CDR2 YFSETQ. The CDR3 DNA reads as TGCGCCAGCAGCAGACAGGGTATGGGGGAGCTGTTTTTT. It specifies CASSRQGMGELFF.

V usage is TRBV28 and J usage is TRBJ1-3; D ambiguous. The CDR3 length is 17 residues. CDR1 is MDHEN and CDR2 is SYDVKM in the germline V gene. Trimming took off 4 bases at V and 0 bases at J, with 16 bases between the two ends. The DNA of the CDR3 is TGTGCCAGCAGTTCGAGAGGAAGAGGGTCCTCTGGAAACACCATATATTTT. Translation: CASSSRGRGSSGNTIYF. Full variable domain (rest looked up from reference TRBV28 and TRBJ1-3): DVKVTQSSRYLVKRTGEKVFLECVQDMDHENMFWYRQDPGLGLRLIYFSYDVKMKEKGDIPEGYSVSREKKERFSLILESASTNQTSMYLCASSSRGRGSSGNTIYFGEGSWLTVV.

J is TRBJ1-1 and V is TRBV5-6, with D possibly TRBD1 on 6 matching bases. From germline, CDR1 is SGHDT and CDR2 YYEEEE. V was clipped by 2 bases and J by 3 bases, with 14 bases between them. The CDR3 totals 15 residues. DNA for the CDR3: TGTGCCAGCAGCTTTCGACAGGATGATCACACTGAAGCTTTCTTT. Amino acid sequence: CASSFRQDDHTEAFF.

In this sample, this clone turned up a few times. The genes are TRBV29-1 and TRBJ1-2; D call uncertain. Germline CDR1 SQVTM, CDR2 ANQGSEA. The CDR3 length is 10 residues. The V and J ends lost 0 bases and 4 bases respectively, with 0 bases between them. For the CDR3, the DNA is TGCAGCGTTGAAGACTATGGCTACACCTTC. This sequence encodes CSVEDYGYTF.

This rearrangement joins TRBV6-1 to TRBJ2-7; TRBD1 or TRBD2 may be the D gene (7 bases each). The V gene's germline CDR1 is MNHNS and CDR2 SASEGT. Deletions cut 6 bases from V and 5 bases from J, with 14 bases between. This CDR3 comprises 13 residues. CDR3 coding DNA: TGTGCCAGCAGACCCAGGGGGGGCGACGAGCAGTACTTC. This translates into CASRPRGGDEQYF.